Each of the 20 T cell receptor beta chains below was sequenced from the same sample in a study of CXCR3-negative and CXCR3-positive naive CD8 T cells (dated by TCRdb to the late 2010s). Here is what the overall study found, with its caveats: Compared with CXCR3-negative naive cells, CXCR3-positive naive cells had TRB CDR3s with higher hydrophobicity (lower Kidera factor 4), lower energy, and higher strength and volume indices.

Sequenced using a NextSeq 550. The Human TCR Profiling Kit (MiLaboratory) was used to make UMI-labeled 5' RACE TRB cDNA libraries. TCRdb reprocessed the reads and lists each CDR3 protein sequence as a single entry, with no DNA. The sample's table lists a count of 150,000 or so distinct CDR3 sequences. The ten largest account for about 0.3% of the sample. No cognate antigen is known for these TCRs. The sample comprised naive CXCR3+ CD8+ T cells from blood. Reading the label with the study, this specimen's cell subset or site is: CD45RO-CCR7+CD27+CD95- naive CD8+ T cells expressing CXCR3 (TNR3+). The receptors stem from a human donor in good health. Some clones in this sample may be carry-over from other donors' samples.

The genes are TRBV11-2 and TRBJ2-2. The CDR3 has 13 amino acids. The germline CDR1 and CDR2 sequences are SGHAT and FQNNGV. The CDR3 here is CASSLDYTGELFF.

This rearrangement joins TRBV7-2 to TRBJ1-1. The CDR3 runs to 20 residues. Per the germline V gene, CDR1 is SGHTA and CDR2 is FQGNSA. CDR3 in amino acids: CASSLAGSFSGITENTEAFF.

This chain links TRBV5-6 with TRBJ2-1; TCRdb names TRBD2, which stays unverified in the absence of DNA. CDR3 length equals 16 residues. The germline CDR1 and CDR2 sequences are SGHDT and YYEEEE. CDR3 sequence: CASSLSTSGYYNEQFF.

V is TRBV12-3 or TRBV12-4 and J is TRBJ2-1; TCRdb calls TRBD1, which cannot be checked without DNA. The CDR3 totals 17 residues. This CDR3 reads CASSERQGGILRNEQFF.

J is TRBJ2-3 and V is TRBV29-1; without DNA, the TCRdb call of TRBD1 cannot be checked. CDR1 and CDR2 (germline): SQVTM, ANQGSEA. The CDR3 extends over 15 amino acids. CDR3 sequence reads: CSVEHRTGSWDTQYF.

V and J are TRBV18 and TRBJ2-1; TCRdb reports TRBD1, a call that lacks DNA to check it against. Germline assignment: CDR1 KGHSH and CDR2 LQKENI. The CDR3 consists of 15 residues. This chain's CDR3 is CASSPTGQTYNEQFF.

The genes are TRBV4-1 and TRBJ2-5; the TRBD1 assignment by TCRdb is unverifiable without DNA. The CDR3 length is 16 residues. Germline lookup yields CDR1 MGHRA and CDR2 YSYEKL. This CDR3 reads CASSQGTGGLGETQYF.

This chain uses TRBV14 with TRBJ1-5; the TCRdb call, TRBD1, lacks DNA for checking. Germline lookup yields CDR1 SGHDN and CDR2 FVKESK. The CDR3 length is 14 residues. CDR3 in amino acids: CASSLQGVNQPQHF.

The chain has TRBV20-1 and TRBJ2-7; TCRdb calls TRBD2, which cannot be checked without DNA. The length of the CDR3 is 13 residues. Per germline, CDR1 DFQATT and CDR2 SNEGSKA (reference sequence). The CDR3 protein is CSAGTSGDYEQYF.

The rearrangement joins TRBV6-4 to TRBJ2-7; TCRdb selects TRBD1, and the lack of DNA leaves this call unchecked. Looked up from germline, CDR1 is MRHNA and CDR2 is SNTAGT. The CDR3 length is 14 residues. This chain's CDR3 is CASSFLGTLNEQYF.

This chain joins TRBV28 and TRBJ1-6. The CDR3 runs to 19 residues. The V gene's germline CDR1 is MDHEN and CDR2 SYDVKM. Here the CDR3 reads CASSLLGISAGSYNSPLHF.

This sequence joins TRBV28 and TRBJ2-3. Germline lookup yields CDR1 MDHEN and CDR2 SYDVKM. The length of the CDR3 is 13 residues. This chain's CDR3 is CASSLLTTDTQYF.

The CDR3 sequence: CATRAPKGQFF. The V and J genes are TRBV6-2 or TRBV6-3 and TRBJ2-1; the D call from TCRdb, TRBD1, cannot be confirmed without DNA. The CDR3 sequence is 11 residues long. Germline CDR1 and CDR2: MNHEY and SVGEGT.

The chain recombines TRBV7-9 with TRBJ1-5; without DNA, the TCRdb call of TRBD1 cannot be checked. Germline V gene lookup returns CDR1 SEHNR and CDR2 FQNEAQ (reference sequence). This CDR3 region has 15 residues. Here the CDR3 reads CASSPTGQVLQPQHF.

The chain is built from TRBV7-6 and TRBJ1-5; TCRdb indicates TRBD1, and absent DNA this call remains unverified. From germline, CDR1 is SGHVS and CDR2 FNYEAQ. This CDR3 has 12 amino acids. This CDR3 is CASGQPNQPQHF.

V is TRBV3-1 and J is TRBJ1-2; with no DNA, the TCRdb D assignment of TRBD1 cannot be verified. The CDR3 totals 14 residues. Germline CDR1 is LGHDT and CDR2 is YNNKEL (reference sequence). The chain's CDR3 is CASSQVDINYGYTF. Full variable domain (rest looked up from reference TRBV3-1 and TRBJ1-2): DTAVSQTPKYLVTQMGNDKSIKCEQNLGHDTMYWYKQDSKKFLKIMFSYNNKELIINETVPNRFSPKSPDKAHLNLHINSLELGDSAVYFCASSQVDINYGYTFGSGTRLTVV.

This chain connects TRBV7-9 to TRBJ1-2; the TCRdb call, TRBD1, lacks DNA for checking. The germline V gene has CDR1 SEHNR and CDR2 FQNEAQ (reference sequence). This CDR3 is built from 15 residues. This CDR3 reads CASSNGQGARGGYTF.

The genes are TRBV6-5 and TRBJ2-1; TCRdb gives TRBD1 as the D gene, but with no DNA this cannot be confirmed. There are 16 residues in the CDR3. The germline V gene encodes CDR1 MNHEY and CDR2 SVGAGI. The CDR3 region is CASSYLGQGAGNEQFF.

This chain links TRBV7-2 with TRBJ2-7; without DNA, the TCRdb call of TRBD1 cannot be checked. CDR3 length equals 17 residues. Germline CDR1 and CDR2: SGHTA and FQGNSA. This chain's CDR3 is CASSLGDGTASSYEQYF.

The genes are TRBV7-9 and TRBJ1-3. Germline CDR1 and CDR2: SEHNR and FQNEAQ (reference sequence). The CDR3 spans 14 residues. CDR3 sequence reads: CASIEHTSGNTIYF.